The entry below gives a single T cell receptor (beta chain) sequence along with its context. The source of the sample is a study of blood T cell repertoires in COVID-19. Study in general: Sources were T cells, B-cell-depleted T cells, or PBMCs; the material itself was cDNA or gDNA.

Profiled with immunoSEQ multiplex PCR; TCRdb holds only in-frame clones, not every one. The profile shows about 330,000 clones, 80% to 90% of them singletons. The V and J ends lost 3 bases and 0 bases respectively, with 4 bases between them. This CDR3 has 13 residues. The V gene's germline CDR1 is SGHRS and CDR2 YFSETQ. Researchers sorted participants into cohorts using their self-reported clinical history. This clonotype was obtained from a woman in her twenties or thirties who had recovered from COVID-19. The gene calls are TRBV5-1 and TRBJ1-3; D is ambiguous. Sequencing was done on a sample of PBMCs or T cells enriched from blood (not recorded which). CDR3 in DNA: TGCGCCAGCAGCTCGGGCTCTGGAAACACCATATATTTT. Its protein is CASSSGSGNTIYF.